This is a list of T cell receptor beta chains from one sample in a study of cytomegalovirus exposure and HLA in healthy donors. Only in-frame clones appear in the TCRdb table, and some are missing; sequencing was by immunoSEQ multiplex PCR. The sample contains around 140,000 clones, approximately 80% of which appear only once. Sequenced sample: PBMCs. Source of these receptors: a female donor in good health and CMV-seronegative. CDR3s include the opening cysteine and the closing phenylalanine or tryptophan. The order of the fields is D gene, clone size, V gene, J gene, CDR3 protein, CDR3 DNA. A D gene is named only where the DNA matches it firmly. Expanded clones get a size class; other rows say once, few or many, or leave the size out.

>TRBD2|.|TRBV7-2|TRBJ2-7
CASSRGTSGIYEQYF
TGTGCCAGCAGCCGCGGGACTAGCGGGATCTACGAGCAGTACTTC
>.|.|TRBV9|TRBJ2-1
CASSGQLNNEQFF
TGTGCCAGCAGCGGACAACTTAACAATGAGCAGTTCTTC
>TRBD2|.|TRBV7-8|TRBJ2-7
CASSPGGGSGLYEQYF
TGTGCCAGCAGCCCCGGGGGGGGTAGCGGTCTATACGAGCAGTACTTC
>.|.|TRBV11-3|TRBJ2-2
CASSSDHSAGELFF
TGTGCCAGCAGCTCCGACCACAGTGCCGGGGAGCTGTTTTTT
>.|.|TRBV29-1|TRBJ2-5
CSVSFGETQYF
TGCAGCGTCTCCTTCGGGGAGACCCAGTACTTC
>TRBD2|few|TRBV28|TRBJ2-1
CASSFALAGLNEQFF
TGTGCCAGCAGTTTTGCGCTAGCGGGTTTGAATGAGCAGTTCTTC
>.|.|TRBV5-1|TRBJ2-7
CASSFAGPATGEQYF
TGCGCCAGCAGCTTCGCGGGACCAGCGACTGGCGAGCAGTACTTC
>.|.|TRBV6-5|TRBJ1-1
CASSYEQGRTNTEAFF
TGTGCCAGCAGTTACGAACAGGGACGGACGAACACTGAAGCTTTCTTT
>TRBD1|few|TRBV25-1|TRBJ1-6
CASGNRGHSPLHF
TGTGCCAGCGGGAACAGGGGGCATTCACCCCTCCACTTT
>.|.|TRBV28|TRBJ2-7
CASSFPASEVSYEQYF
TGTGCCAGCAGTTTTCCTGCTAGCGAGGTAAGCTACGAGCAGTACTTC
>TRBD2|.|TRBV25-1|TRBJ2-1
CASSQLAGDEQFF
TGTGCCAGCAGTCAGCTAGCGGGAGATGAGCAGTTCTTC
>TRBD1|once|TRBV28|TRBJ1-2
CASSFRDRNTF
TGTGCCAGCAGTTTCCGGGACAGAAATACCTTC
>TRBD1|.|TRBV28|TRBJ1-1
CASSPLQGSHDTEAFF
TGTGCCAGCAGTCCCCTACAGGGGTCGCACGACACTGAAGCTTTCTTT
>TRBD2|.|TRBV28|TRBJ2-7
CASVRLAGAREQYF
TGTGCCAGCGTTCGACTAGCGGGAGCTCGCGAGCAGTACTTC
>.|.|TRBV30|TRBJ2-3
CAWSVQSTQYF
TGTGCCTGGAGTGTACAGTCTACGCAGTATTTT
>TRBD1|.|TRBV7-8|TRBJ1-2
CASSLFPKGGKGGGYTF
TGTGCCAGCAGCTTATTTCCTAAAGGGGGCAAAGGGGGCGGCTACACCTTC
>TRBD1|.|TRBV27|TRBJ2-5
CASSAQGKGETQYF
TGTGCCAGCAGTGCACAGGGGAAGGGAGAGACCCAGTACTTC
>TRBD1|.|TRBV4-3|TRBJ2-5
CASSQAGGGETQYF
TGCGCCAGCAGCCAAGCAGGGGGCGGCGAGACCCAGTACTTC
>TRBD1|.|TRBV7-6|TRBJ2-5
CASRGQGQETQYF
TGTGCCAGCAGAGGACAGGGACAAGAGACCCAGTACTTC
>TRBD1|.|TRBV5-1|TRBJ1-1
CASKAGQGGETEAFF
TGCGCCAGCAAAGCAGGACAGGGTGGAGAAACTGAAGCTTTCTTT
>.|.|TRBV6-1|TRBJ2-5
CASSVGGGPGETQYF
TGTGCCAGCAGTGTAGGGGGAGGGCCGGGAGAGACCCAGTACTTC
>TRBD1|.|TRBV4-2|TRBJ2-7
CASSQEVGTGHYEQYF
TGTGCCAGCAGCCAAGAGGTCGGGACAGGGCACTACGAGCAGTACTTC